A few counts support the clone carrying this T cell receptor beta chain. The data belong to a study of T cells in Graves' hyperthyroidism and ophthalmopathy. Study as a whole: Once the initial diagnosis was made, peripheral blood was obtained before any treatment.

V was pared by 0 bases and J by 15 bases, with 9 bases of the junction left unmatched. Germline V lookup: CDR1 KGHSH, CDR2 LQKENI. The CDR3 consists of 14 residues. Amplification targeted TCR beta CDR3 regions from RNA transcripts. First-round RT-PCR targeting the TCR CDR3 was performed with the HTBI primer set. TCRdb analysed the multiplex PCR reads with MiXCR anew, one entry per CDR3 protein. The table records roughly 600,000 distinct CDR3 sequences, 14% of them present only once. The sequencing input was blood. The receptor comes from a woman in her fifties or sixties with Graves' ophthalmopathy. The chain recombines TRBV18 with TRBJ2-1; 9 nucleotides agree with TRBD2. CDR3 bases: TGTGCCAGCTCACCACCGAGATCCGGGACTAGCTCGTTCTTC. Protein: CASSPPRSGTSSFF.